These 19 T cell receptor beta chains were all obtained from the same sample, sequenced in a study of Graves' ophthalmopathy and Graves' hyperthyroidism. RNA transcripts were the template, and TCR beta CDR3 regions were amplified from them. An initial RT-PCR round employing HTBI primers preceded a second-round multiplex PCR. TCRdb re-derived calls from the multiplex PCR reads in MiXCR, one entry per CDR3 protein. This sample has 260,000 or so distinct CDR3 sequences; around 45% occur once, and the top ten carry less than 60%. The sequenced sample consisted of peripheral blood. The origin of the receptors is an adult man with Graves' ophthalmopathy.

This chain uses TRBV29-1 with TRBJ2-5; possibly TRBD1 for D (7 bases). Germline CDR1 reads SQVTM; CDR2 reads ANQGSEA. V gave up 5 bases and J gave up 2 bases, with 12 bases separating them. CDR3 size: 13 residues. The CDR3 DNA reads as TGCAGCGTTAGTCCAGGGGGGCAAGAGACCCAGTACTTC. Translating gives CSVSPGGQETQYF.

This clonotype was seen more than once but under ten times. The chain carries TRBV20-1 and TRBJ2-7; D ambiguous. Trimming took off 0 bases at V and 3 bases at J, with 9 bases between the two ends. Germline assignment: CDR1 DFQATT and CDR2 SNEGSKA (reference sequence). The CDR3 is made up of 13 amino acids. The CDR3 loop is CSARDPLLYEQYF. CDR3 sequence (DNA): TGCAGTGCTAGAGATCCTCTCCTCTACGAGCAGTACTTC.

This chain links TRBV20-1 with TRBJ1-4, with 8 bases aligning to TRBD1. The V gene end was trimmed by 5 bases and the J gene end by 5 bases; junction bases not matched to a gene: 7. The CDR3 totals 14 residues. CDR1 and CDR2 from the germline V gene are DFQATT and SNEGSKA (reference sequence). CDR3 region: CSARDRGKNEKLFF. In DNA, the CDR3 is TGCAGTGCTCGCGACAGGGGCAAAAATGAAAAACTGTTTTTT.

The rearrangement links TRBV7-2 to TRBJ1-1, with 8 nucleotides matching TRBD1. J lost 4 bases, V lost 5 bases, and 9 bases had no gene match. The CDR3 runs to 15 residues. Germline values: CDR1 SGHTA, CDR2 FQGNSA. The CDR3 reads CASSRNPGGRTEAFF. In DNA form, the CDR3 reads TGTGCCAGCAGCCGTAATCCAGGGGGCCGCACTGAAGCTTTCTTT.

This clonotype was found many times. This rearrangement joins TRBV7-9 to TRBJ1-1; D is undetermined. Germline CDR1 SEHNR, CDR2 FQNEAQ (reference sequence). This CDR3 has 10 residues. CDR3 nucleotide sequence: TGTGCTCCCGCGGTTACTGAAGCTTTCTTT. It specifies CAPAVTEAFF. Supplemented by reference TRBV7-9 and TRBJ1-1, the full variable domain reads DTGVSQNPRHKITKRGQNVTFRCDPISEHNRLYWYRQTLGQGPEFLTYFQNEAQLEKSRLLSDRFSAERPKGSFSTLEIQRTEQGDSAMYLCAPAVTEAFFGQGTRLTVV.

The chain carries TRBV19 and TRBJ1-2; D might be TRBD1 (6 bases). Germline CDR1 LNHDA, CDR2 SQIVND (reference sequence). V shed 5 bases and J shed 0 bases, with 7 bases lying between them. CDR3 size: 13 residues. CDR3 protein: CASSWTANYGYTF. For the CDR3, the DNA is TGTGCCAGTAGTTGGACAGCTAACTATGGCTACACCTTC.

This CDR3 is CASGRLAENYEQYF. The CDR3 nucleotides are TGCGCCAGCGGGAGACTAGCGGAAAACTACGAGCAGTACTTC. This chain links TRBV5-1 with TRBJ2-7; TRBD2 agrees at 9 bases. The CDR3 length is 14 residues. Trimming cost V 7 bases and J 3 bases; bases outside gene matches: 8. Germline values: CDR1 SGHRS, CDR2 YFSETQ.

V is TRBV15 and J is TRBJ2-7; D uncertain. V was trimmed by 0 bases and J by 5 bases, leaving 11 bases between them. Germline CDR1 reads LNHNV; CDR2 reads YYDKDF (reference sequence). This CDR3 spans 14 amino acids. The DNA for the CDR3 is TGTGCCACCAGCAGAGATAACCAGGCCCACGAGCAGTACTTC. The encoded protein is CATSRDNQAHEQYF. Filled out from reference TRBV15 and TRBJ2-7, the complete variable domain reads DAMVIQNPRYQVTQFGKPVTLSCSQTLNHNVMYWYQQKSSQAPKLLFHYYDKDFNNEADTPDNFQSRRPNTSFCFLDIRSPGLGDTAMYLCATSRDNQAHEQYFGPGTRLTVT.

This clonotype was observed at least ten times. The chain is built from TRBV15 and TRBJ1-5; 11 nucleotides line up with TRBD1. The V gene end was trimmed by 1 base and the J gene end by 4 bases; junction bases not matched to a gene: 3. Germline lookup yields CDR1 LNHNV and CDR2 YYDKDF (reference sequence). This CDR3 is 16 amino acids long. CDR3 amino acids: CATSRAGDRGNQPQHF. The CDR3 DNA reads TGTGCCACCAGCAGAGCAGGGGACAGGGGGAATCAGCCCCAGCATTTT. Variable domain in full (rest from reference TRBV15 and TRBJ1-5): DAMVIQNPRYQVTQFGKPVTLSCSQTLNHNVMYWYQQKSSQAPKLLFHYYDKDFNNEADTPDNFQSRRPNTSFCFLDIRSPGLGDTAMYLCATSRAGDRGNQPQHFGDGTRLSIL.

A word on this clonotype: At one boundary the junction diverges from the germline segment, which might be a read error. The chain has TRBV9 and TRBJ1-1; TRBD1 aligns across 7 bases. Germline-derived CDR1 and CDR2 are SGDLS and YYNGEE. CDR3 length: 15 residues. As DNA, the CDR3 is TGCGCCAGCAGCACAACAGGGGTCGGCAACACTGAAGCTTTCTTT. Protein sequence: CASSTTGVGNTEAFF.

In regard to this clonotype: This may stem from a read error, because a much larger clone lies one nucleotide away. The chain employs TRBV7-8 and TRBJ1-6; TRBD1 matches at 7 bases. The CDR3 is 15 amino acids. Germline CDR1 SGHVS, CDR2 FQNEAQ. The CDR3 DNA follows: TGTGCCAGCAGCGAGGACAGGAACGGGGTTTCACCCCCCCACTTT. Residues: CASSEDRNGVSPPHF.

The gene calls are TRBV7-3 and TRBJ2-5; 7 nucleotides agree with TRBD1. This CDR3 comprises 18 residues. Unmatched junction bases numbered 15, after V lost 3 bases and J lost 2 bases. Germline V lookup: CDR1 SGHTA, CDR2 FQGTGA. The CDR3 bases are TGTGCCAGCAGCTTTAAGGGATGGGACAGCCTCTCTCAAGAGACCCAGTACTTC. Translated, it gives CASSFKGWDSLSQETQYF.

This clonotype appeared a single time. The chain uses TRBV14 and TRBJ1-2, with D possibly being TRBD1 (5 bases). The CDR3 covers 13 residues. Looked up from germline, CDR1 is SGHDN and CDR2 is FVKESK. V lost 0 bases and J lost 8, with 10 bases in between. The CDR3 protein is CASSQERGDGYTF. In nucleotides, the CDR3 is TGTGCCAGCAGCCAAGAAAGAGGGGACGGCTACACCTTC.

The chain is built from TRBV19 and TRBJ2-5; 10 nucleotides agree with TRBD1. CDR1 and CDR2 from the germline V gene are LNHDA and SQIVND (reference sequence). Unmatched junction bases numbered 5, after V lost 6 bases and J lost 4 bases. CDR3 size: 14 residues. The CDR3 region is CASRTGGAAETQYF. The CDR3 DNA reads as TGTGCCAGTAGGACAGGGGGCGCGGCAGAGACCCAGTACTTC.

This clonotype showed up just a few times. The J gene is TRBJ2-5, the V gene TRBV19; TRBD2 matches 12 bases. From germline, CDR1 is LNHDA and CDR2 SQIVND (reference sequence). Losses at the gene ends were 3 bases for V and 6 bases for J; bases not matched to a gene: 5. The CDR3 consists of 15 residues. The CDR3 here is CASSIDRTSGKTQYF. The CDR3 region has the DNA TGTGCCAGTAGTATCGACAGGACTAGCGGGAAGACCCAGTACTTC. Together with reference TRBV19 and TRBJ2-5, the CDR3 gives the full variable domain: DGGITQSPKYLFRKEGQNVTLSCEQNLNHDAMYWYRQDPGQGLRLIYYSQIVNDFQKGDIAEGYSVSREKKESFPLTVTSAQKNPTAFYLCASSIDRTSGKTQYFGPGTRLLVL.

This clonotype was seen a handful of times. The chain is built from TRBV9 and TRBJ1-2; 7 nucleotides agree with TRBD1. The germline V gene has CDR1 SGDLS and CDR2 YYNGEE. There are 14 residues in the CDR3. J gave up 4 bases and V 0 bases, and 3 bases lay outside the gene matches. The CDR3 sequence is CASSVGDRAYGYTF. CDR3 bases: TGTGCCAGCAGCGTAGGAGACAGGGCCTATGGCTACACCTTC.

This clonotype rates as medium-sized (0.01 to 0.1%). This rearrangement joins TRBV5-8 to TRBJ1-2; TRBD1 aligns across 7 bases. Per germline, CDR1 SGHTS and CDR2 YDEGEE. V lost 4 bases and J lost 0; bases outside the gene matches: 3. The CDR3 sequence is 14 residues long. The CDR3 protein is CASSLQGTNYGYTF. CDR3 DNA: TGTGCCAGCAGCCTACAGGGGACTAACTATGGCTACACCTTC.

Ten or more counts support this clonotype. Its ends do not fully match the called genes, so a read error is possible. The chain employs TRBV10-3 and TRBJ2-7, with D perhaps TRBD1 (6 bases). The CDR3 has 11 residues. The germline gives CDR1 ENHRY, CDR2 SYGVKD. The CDR3 is CAISESNRVNF. The CDR3 coding sequence is TGTGCCATCAGTGAGTCGAACAGGGTAAACTTC.

This clonotype was picked up a small number of times. The chain has TRBV7-6 and TRBJ1-5; D possibly corresponds to TRBD1 (5 bases). The CDR3 is made up of 13 amino acids. Per germline, CDR1 SGHVS and CDR2 FNYEAQ. Trimming left V 6 bases short and J 3 bases short, with 9 bases between. CDR3 DNA sequence: TGTGCCAGCAGTACAGGAACCAATCAGCCCCAGCATTTT. This gives the protein CASSTGTNQPQHF.